The 21 T cell receptor beta chains below were found in one sample sequenced in a study of blood T cell repertoires in COVID-19. The assay was immunoSEQ multiplex PCR, and TCRdb's table has in-frame clones only and misses some. This table holds under 250,000 clones, roughly nine tenths found once. The sequenced material came from peripheral blood. Source of these receptors: a man between 60 and 75 years old with acute or convalescent COVID-19.

The chain is built from TRBV29-1 and TRBJ1-1; tentative D call: TRBD1 (6 bases). CDR3 size: 14 residues. Trimming took 0 bases from V and 2 from J, leaving 10 bases between them. CDR1 and CDR2 from the germline V gene are SQVTM and ANQGSEA. DNA of the CDR3: TGCAGCGTTGAAGAGACAGGTCCCAACACTGAAGCTTTCTTT. This translates into CSVEETGPNTEAFF. Supplemented by reference TRBV29-1 and TRBJ1-1, the full variable domain reads SAVISQKPSRDICQRGTSLTIQCQVDSQVTMMFWYRQQPGQSLTLIATANQGSEATYESGFVIDKFPISRPNLTFSTLTVSNMSPEDSSIYLCSVEETGPNTEAFFGQGTRLTVV.

A few counts support this clone. This sequence joins TRBV30 and TRBJ2-2; maybe TRBD2 (5 bases). Germline V gene data show CDR1 as GTSNPN and CDR2 as SVGIG (reference sequence). The CDR3 extends over 13 amino acids. Trimming left V 3 bases short and J 6 bases short, with 11 bases between. This chain's CDR3 is CAWREVPAGELFF. DNA of the CDR3: TGTGCCTGGAGGGAGGTCCCCGCCGGGGAGCTGTTTTTT.

The chain has TRBV2 and TRBJ2-3, with 7 bases lining up with TRBD2. Trimming at V came to 3 bases and at J to 0 bases, leaving 3 bases not matched to a gene. CDR3 length equals 15 residues. Germline V CDR1 and CDR2: SNHLY, FYNNEI. The chain's CDR3 is CASSEGTTSTDTQYF. The CDR3 region has the DNA TGTGCCAGCAGTGAGGGGACTACTAGCACAGATACGCAGTATTTT.

This clone has just one count. The junction departs from the called germline gene at one end, perhaps through a read error. V usage is TRBV7-7 and J usage is TRBJ2-5; tentatively, D is TRBD2 (5 bases). Germline CDR1 reads SSHAT; CDR2 reads FNYEAQ (reference sequence). This CDR3 comprises 13 residues. CDR3: CASSYDSRGTQYF. CDR3 nucleotides: TGTGCTAGCAGTTACGATTCACGGGGGACCCAGTACTTC. The variable domain in full, with the rest retrieved from reference TRBV7-7 and TRBJ2-5, is GAGVSQSPRYKVTKRGQDVTLRCDPISSHATLYWYQQALGQGPEFLTYFNYEAQPDKSGLPSDRFSAERPEGSISTLTIQRTEQRDSAMYRCASSYDSRGTQYFGPGTRLLVL.

This sequence joins TRBV11-3 and TRBJ2-7, with D tentatively TRBD2 (5 bases). Trimming pared 5 bases from V and 0 bases from J, leaving 11 bases between. The CDR3 is 14 amino acids. The germline V gene encodes CDR1 SGHNT and CDR2 YENEEA. CDR3 in DNA: TGTGCCAGCAGCCTCCCTGGGAGCTCCTACGAGCAGTACTTC. Amino acids: CASSLPGSSYEQYF.

The rearrangement uses TRBV5-6 and TRBJ2-7, with a tentative D call TRBD2 (6 bases). The germline gives CDR1 SGHDT, CDR2 YYEEEE. Trimming pared 4 bases from V and 5 bases from J, leaving 10 bases between. The CDR3 contains 12 residues. This chain's CDR3 is CASSLPGDEQYF. In DNA form, the CDR3 reads TGTGCCAGCAGCCTGCCGGGGGACGAGCAGTACTTC. The entire variable domain, with the rest obtained from reference TRBV5-6 and TRBJ2-7, is as follows: DAGVTQSPTHLIKTRGQQVTLRCSPKSGHDTVSWYQQALGQGPQFIFQYYEEEERQRGNFPDRFSGHQFPNYSSELNVNALLLGDSALYLCASSLPGDEQYFGPGTRLTVT.

The chain employs TRBV28 and TRBJ2-7; D is perhaps TRBD1 (8 bases). Germline V gene lookup returns CDR1 MDHEN and CDR2 SYDVKM. This CDR3 is built from 17 residues. V was shortened by 9 bases and J by 7 bases, with 31 bases between the two germline ends. Written as DNA, the CDR3 is TGTGCCAGGGCATGGCTGTGGGGACGTACAGGGGGAGGGGAGCAGTACTTC. This gives the protein CARAWLWGRTGGGEQYF. Looking up the rest from reference TRBV28 and TRBJ2-7 gives the full variable domain: DVKVTQSSRYLVKRTGEKVFLECVQDMDHENMFWYRQDPGLGLRLIYFSYDVKMKEKGDIPEGYSVSREKKERFSLILESASTNQTSMYLCARAWLWGRTGGGEQYFGPGTRLTVT.

The chain carries TRBV28 and TRBJ1-2, with D possibly being TRBD1 (5 bases). Germline CDR1 reads MDHEN; CDR2 reads SYDVKM. The CDR3 extends over 13 amino acids. Trimming cost V 7 bases and J 6 bases, with 15 bases left between them. For the CDR3, the DNA is TGTGCCAGCACCTCAGGCAGGGTCAATGGCTACACCTTC. Protein sequence: CASTSGRVNGYTF.

The chain uses TRBV5-1 and TRBJ1-1; TRBD1 matches 8 bases. This CDR3 contains 15 residues. The J segment lost 3 bases and the V segment lost 0 bases, leaving 4 bases of the junction unmatched. The germline V gene has CDR1 SGHRS and CDR2 YFSETQ. CDR3 coding DNA: TGCGCCAGCAGCTTGGCCCGGGACAGGCACACTGAAGCTTTCTTT. Translated, it gives CASSLARDRHTEAFF.

This sequence joins TRBV18 and TRBJ2-7, with no clear D. Germline loops: CDR1 KGHSH, CDR2 LQKENI. V lost 4 bases and J 3 bases, leaving 10 bases between the germline ends. CDR3 size: 13 residues. For the CDR3, the DNA is TGTGCCAGCTCACTACGAACCAGCTACGAGCAGTACTTC. It yields the protein CASSLRTSYEQYF.

The gene calls are TRBV5-8 and TRBJ1-5; 8 bases match TRBD1. The CDR3 has 15 residues. J lost 0 bases, V lost 9 bases, and 8 bases had no gene match. Germline-derived CDR1 and CDR2 are SGHTS and YDEGEE. CDR3 protein: CATRQGSYSNQPQHF. As DNA, the CDR3 is TGTGCCACCCGACAGGGGTCTTATAGCAATCAGCCCCAGCATTTT.

The gene calls are TRBV24-1 and TRBJ2-1; 11 bases agree with TRBD1. From germline, CDR1 is KGHDR and CDR2 SFDVKD. With 3 bases clipped from V and 4 bases from J, the junction kept 4 bases outside the gene matches. The CDR3 loop spans 16 amino acids. The CDR3 loop reads CATSDPDRGRYNEQFF. Here the CDR3 DNA reads TGTGCCACCAGTGATCCGGACAGGGGGCGTTACAATGAGCAGTTCTTC.

The chain employs TRBV5-4 and TRBJ2-3, with D possibly matching TRBD1 (6 bases). There are 14 residues in the CDR3. Germline V CDR1 and CDR2: SGHNT, YYREEE (reference sequence). Trimming took 2 bases from V and 3 from J, leaving 10 bases between them. In DNA, the CDR3 is TGTGCCAGCAGCTTTAGGGGGTCGACAGATACGCAGTATTTT. It specifies CASSFRGSTDTQYF.

The CDR3 nucleotides are TGTGCCAGCAGTACCTACGAGCAGTACTTC. It yields the protein CASSTYEQYF. The chain has TRBV9 and TRBJ2-7; no firm D call. V dropped 5 bases and J dropped 2 bases, with 2 bases sitting between them. This CDR3 comprises 10 residues. CDR1 and CDR2 (germline): SGDLS, YYNGEE.

This clone was recorded only once. This sample also contains other DNA sequences that code for the same CDR3. The chain employs TRBV7-2 and TRBJ2-1, with D possibly matching TRBD1 (6 bases). Germline loops: CDR1 SGHTA, CDR2 FQGNSA. V was clipped by 0 bases and J by 9 bases, with 6 bases between them. The CDR3 spans 12 residues. The CDR3 DNA is TGTGCCAGCAGCTTAGCAGGGGGTGAGCAGTTCTTC. It yields the protein CASSLAGGEQFF.

CDR3 in DNA: TGTGCCAGCAGCCCCACTAGCGGGAGGCCCAACAATGAGCAGTTCTTC. This codes for CASSPTSGRPNNEQFF. The chain combines TRBV9 with TRBJ2-1; 12 nucleotides agree with TRBD2. The CDR3 runs to 16 residues. V trimming: 4 bases; J trimming: 5 bases; junction bases outside the gene matches: 7. Germline CDR1 SGDLS, CDR2 YYNGEE.

The genes are TRBV28 and TRBJ1-2; TRBD1 aligns across 7 bases. This CDR3 contains 15 residues. Germline-derived CDR1 and CDR2 are MDHEN and SYDVKM. Trimming cost V 4 bases and J 8 bases; bases outside gene matches: 13. CDR3 nucleotides: TGTGCCAGCAGTTCCCAGCCTAGACAGGGCGGCGGCTACACCTTC. This codes for CASSSQPRQGGGYTF.

V and J are TRBV4-3 and TRBJ1-6; D unclear. CDR3 length equals 15 residues. CDR1 and CDR2 (germline): LGHNA, YSLEER. Trimming removed 0 bases at V and 5 bases at J, with 8 bases between. CDR3 nucleotides: TGCGCCAGCAGCCAAGATAACGGTGATAATTCACCCCTCCACTTT. Translating it yields CASSQDNGDNSPLHF.

The rearrangement links TRBV6-5 to TRBJ2-7; 10 bases match TRBD1. Trimming at V came to 5 bases and at J to 1 base, leaving 5 bases not matched to a gene. The germline gives CDR1 MNHEY, CDR2 SVGAGI. The CDR3 sequence is 15 residues long. DNA for the CDR3: TGTGCCAGCAGTAAGGGACAGGGGCTTTCCTACGAGCAGTACTTC. Protein: CASSKGQGLSYEQYF.

The chain is built from TRBV11-2 and TRBJ2-7; 8 bases map to TRBD2. J was trimmed by 6 bases and V by 6 bases; bases with no gene match: 7. CDR1 is SGHAT, CDR2 FQNNGV, per germline. The CDR3 runs 13 residues. CDR3 bases: TGTGCCAGCAGGCCACCGGGGGGGGTCGAGCAGTACTTC. It translates to CASRPPGGVEQYF.

The chain employs TRBV5-6 and TRBJ2-7, with D unclear. The CDR3 totals 12 residues. Trimming took off 3 bases at V and 7 bases at J, with 11 bases between the two ends. CDR1 and CDR2 from the germline V gene are SGHDT and YYEEEE. CDR3 in DNA: TGTGCCAGCAGCTCCGCGGTTGGAGAGCAGTACTTC. Its translation is CASSSAVGEQYF.